The rows below give T cell receptor beta chains drawn from one sample of a study of cytomegalovirus exposure and HLA in healthy donors. Only in-frame clones appear in the TCRdb table, and some are missing; sequencing was by immunoSEQ multiplex PCR. Of 200,000 to 250,000 clones in the sample, approximately 78% were seen once. The sample comprised PBMCs. The receptors derive from a woman in her thirties or forties in good health and CMV-seronegative. Both conserved end residues are trimmed from each CDR3. Clone size appears in some rows only: once, few, many, or a class for an expanded clone.

>TRBJ2-6|-|TRBV19
ASSRGLPSGANVLT
>TRBJ2-7|-|TRBV4-1
ASSQMLDRGREQY
>TRBJ1-2|-|TRBV4-1
ASSQVYRQKGSGHYGYT
>TRBJ1-4|-|TRBV6-1
ASSDRGMGEKLF
>TRBJ2-1|-|TRBV5-1
ASSLAVLGGYNEQF
>TRBJ1-2|few|TRBV12-5
ASGLTANYGYT
>TRBJ2-3|-|TRBV30
AWSVQNTDTQY
>TRBJ1-2|-|TRBV27
ASNHDRAGGYT
>TRBJ1-1|-|TRBV7-6
ASSQGQYTEAF
>TRBJ1-2|-|TRBV27
ASSFRRGNAWYGYT
>TRBJ2-7|once|TRBV18
ASSPTGTDTPKEQY
>TRBJ2-2|once|TRBV4-1
ASSQDTTTGELF
>TRBJ2-2|-|TRBV19
ASSTTGVNTGELF
>TRBJ1-4|-|TRBV28
ASSSGTGGQEKLF
>TRBJ2-1|-|TRBV27
ASSSGTSGRNEQF
>TRBJ2-3|few|TRBV7-2
ASSFTAGGSGSTDTQY
>TRBJ2-2|-|TRBV27
ASSFAGSRGELF
>TRBJ2-3|-|TRBV7-3
ASSFLYTDTQY
>TRBJ1-2|few|TRBV30
AYSGLGRYGSYT
>TRBJ2-5|-|TRBV19
ASNYGVASGQETQY
>TRBJ1-1|-|TRBV7-3
ASSAQGALNTEAF
>TRBJ2-1|-|TRBV6-5
ASSRMGGNEQF
>TRBJ2-7|few|TRBV29-1
SVEVDRGFFYEQY
>TRBJ2-5|once|TRBV10-2
ATSRNSGEETQY
>TRBJ1-1|-|TRBV7-2
ASSSRGLEAF
>TRBJ2-7|-|TRBV19
ASSPLAASYEQY
>TRBJ2-1|-|TRBV21-1
ASSTAGTSGANEQF
>TRBJ2-1|-|TRBV20-1
SAPRRGEQF
>TRBJ2-7|-|TRBV9
ASSVGWVGSEQY
>TRBJ2-7|-|TRBV4-2
ASSQDWGGSFVYEQY
>TRBJ2-5|-|TRBV5-1
ASSAGTGEGETQY
>-|-|TRBV4-2
ASAPPSGGSYEQY
>TRBJ1-5|-|TRBV7-2
ASSVDRGGQGPQH
>TRBJ1-2|-|TRBV30
AWSVRDRGLYGYT
>TRBJ2-1|-|TRBV7-3
ASSLTLGDNEQF
>TRBJ2-7|-|TRBV19
ASRPGQGFSYEQY
>TRBJ1-1|few|TRBV11-2
ASSLVQGARNTEAF
>TRBJ1-1|few|TRBV19
ASSRQLNTEAF
>TRBJ2-6|-|TRBV5-4
ASSFWGAGANVLT
>TRBJ1-6|-|TRBV2
ASSDAGTGNSPLH
>TRBJ2-7|-|TRBV27
ASSLKWDNSYEQY
>TRBJ2-7|-|TRBV5-1
ASSFFTSEYMSYEQY
>TRBJ1-5|few|TRBV5-8
ASSFLRGSNQPQH
>TRBJ1-1|-|TRBV29-1
SVEASRDRKNTEAF
>TRBJ2-7|-|TRBV15
ATSSGGGLREQY
>TRBJ2-5|-|TRBV25-1
ASSEGGETQY
>TRBJ2-4|-|TRBV6-1
ASSEAILGAWNIQY
>TRBJ2-5|-|TRBV2
ASSIAGNMGDTQY
>TRBJ1-3|-|TRBV4-2
ASSDKATASSGNTIY
>TRBJ2-7|once|TRBV28
ASSGGVTYEQY
>TRBJ2-7|-|TRBV9
ASSVVKQY
>TRBJ1-1|once|TRBV7-2
ASSPRDRGNTEAF
>TRBJ2-1|-|TRBV6-1
ASRIGQHLNEQF
>TRBJ1-1|-|TRBV7-2
ASSSRGLNTEAF
>TRBJ2-1|once|TRBV10-1
ASSEQLAGPNEQF